Reported below is one TCR beta chain. Its specificity is not known. This sample stems from a study of T cell responses to AZD1222 COVID-19 vaccine. Clones were read by immunoSEQ multiplex PCR, and TCRdb kept only the in-frame ones, dropping some. The profile covers around 220,000 clones, with about 95% appearing a single time and around 1.7% taken by the ten largest. Study results and limitations: Mostly white British, mostly female donors; authors suggested clonal diversity may be underestimated. Vaccine-associated CD4 TCRs spanned spike, dominant at 160-218 and 743-854. Without day 14 samples, only post-peak T cell repertoires were studied. Spike-specific TCR breadth and depth both grew after two AZD1222 doses.

The material sequenced was peripheral blood, taken 28 days after the second dose of the MenACWY control vaccine. The clonotype was recovered from an adult who received the MenACWY meningococcal vaccine as a control.

In DNA, the CDR3 is TGTGCCAGCAGCCCCGCGGGCGGAAGCGGGAGAAAGAGGTACTTC. Translated: CASSPAGGSGRKRYF. The genes are TRBV3-1 (or the pseudogene TRBV3-2) and TRBJ2-7; TRBD2 aligns across 8 bases. J lost 12 bases, V lost 4 bases, and 17 bases had no gene match. CDR3 length: 15 residues. Germline loops: CDR1 LGHDT, CDR2 YNNKEL (reference sequence).